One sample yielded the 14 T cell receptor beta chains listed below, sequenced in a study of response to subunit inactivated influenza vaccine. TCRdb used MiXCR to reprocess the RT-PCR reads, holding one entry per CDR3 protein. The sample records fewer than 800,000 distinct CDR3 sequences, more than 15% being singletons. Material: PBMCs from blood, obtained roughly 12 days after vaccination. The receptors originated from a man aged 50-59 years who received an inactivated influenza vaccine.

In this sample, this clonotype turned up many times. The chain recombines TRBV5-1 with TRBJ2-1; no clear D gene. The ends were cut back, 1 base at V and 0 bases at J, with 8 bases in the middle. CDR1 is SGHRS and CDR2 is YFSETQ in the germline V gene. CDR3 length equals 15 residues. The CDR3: CASSLIQSSYNEQFF. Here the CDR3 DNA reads TGCGCCAGCAGCTTGATCCAGAGCTCCTACAATGAGCAGTTCTTC.

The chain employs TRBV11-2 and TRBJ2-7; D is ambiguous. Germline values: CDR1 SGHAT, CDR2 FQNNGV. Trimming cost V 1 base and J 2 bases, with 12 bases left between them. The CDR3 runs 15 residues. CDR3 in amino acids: CASSLVLGNTYEQYF. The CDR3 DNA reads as TGTGCCAGCAGCTTAGTTCTAGGGAACACCTACGAGCAGTACTTC.

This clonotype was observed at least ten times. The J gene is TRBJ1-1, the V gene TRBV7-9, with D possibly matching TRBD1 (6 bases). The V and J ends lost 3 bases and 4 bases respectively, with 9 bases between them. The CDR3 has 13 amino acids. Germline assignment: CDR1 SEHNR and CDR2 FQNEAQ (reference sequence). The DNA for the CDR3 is TGTGCCAGCAGCTTTGGACAGACCACTGAAGCTTTCTTT. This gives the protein CASSFGQTTEAFF. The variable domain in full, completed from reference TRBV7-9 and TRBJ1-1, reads DTGVSQNPRHKITKRGQNVTFRCDPISEHNRLYWYRQTLGQGPEFLTYFQNEAQLEKSRLLSDRFSAERPKGSFSTLEIQRTEQGDSAMYLCASSFGQTTEAFFGQGTRLTVV.

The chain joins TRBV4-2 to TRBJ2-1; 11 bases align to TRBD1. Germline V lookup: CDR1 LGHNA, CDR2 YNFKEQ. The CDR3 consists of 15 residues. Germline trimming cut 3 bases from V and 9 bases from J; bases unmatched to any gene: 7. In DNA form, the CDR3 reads TGTGCCAGCAGCCAGTACGGACAGGGGGCCGGTGAGCAGTTCTTC. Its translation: CASSQYGQGAGEQFF.

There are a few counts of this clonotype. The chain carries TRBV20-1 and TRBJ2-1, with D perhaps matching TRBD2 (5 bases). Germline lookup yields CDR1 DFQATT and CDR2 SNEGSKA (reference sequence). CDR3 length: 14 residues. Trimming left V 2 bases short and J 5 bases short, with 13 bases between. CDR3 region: CSARKGRVNNEQFF. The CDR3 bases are TGCAGTGCTAGAAAAGGGCGGGTTAACAATGAGCAGTTCTTC.

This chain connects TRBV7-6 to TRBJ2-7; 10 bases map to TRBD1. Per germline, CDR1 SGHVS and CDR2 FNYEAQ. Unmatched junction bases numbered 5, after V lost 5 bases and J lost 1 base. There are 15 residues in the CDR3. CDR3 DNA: TGTGCCAGCAGCATGGGACAGGGGCTTTCCTACGAGCAGTACTTC. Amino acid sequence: CASSMGQGLSYEQYF.

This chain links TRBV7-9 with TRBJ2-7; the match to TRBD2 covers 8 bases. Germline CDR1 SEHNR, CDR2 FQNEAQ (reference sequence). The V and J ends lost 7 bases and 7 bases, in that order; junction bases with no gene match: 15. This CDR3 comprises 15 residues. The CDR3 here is CASTGGGSRLMEQYF. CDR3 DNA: TGTGCCAGCACCGGGGGGGGGTCACGATTGATGGAGCAGTACTTC.

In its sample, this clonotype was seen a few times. This chain's CDR3 is CASSSTGFYTF. The CDR3 DNA is TGTGCCAGCAGTTCGACAGGCTTCTACACCTTC. The J gene is TRBJ1-2, the V gene TRBV12-3 or TRBV12-4, with D tentatively TRBD1 (6 bases). There are 11 residues in the CDR3. Trimming shortened V by 4 bases and J by 10 bases, and 10 bases separated the two germline ends.

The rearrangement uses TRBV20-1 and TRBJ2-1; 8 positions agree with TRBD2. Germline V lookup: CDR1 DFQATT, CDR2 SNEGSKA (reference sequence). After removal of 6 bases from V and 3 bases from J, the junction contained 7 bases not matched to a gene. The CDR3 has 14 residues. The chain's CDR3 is CSAGPGLVYNEQFF. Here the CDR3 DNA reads TGCAGTGCGGGGCCGGGACTAGTCTACAATGAGCAGTTCTTC.

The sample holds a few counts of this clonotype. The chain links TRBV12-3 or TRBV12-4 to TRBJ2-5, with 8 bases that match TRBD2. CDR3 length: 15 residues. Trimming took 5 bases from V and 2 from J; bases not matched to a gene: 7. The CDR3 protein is CASSLQAGVQETQYF. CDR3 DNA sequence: TGTGCCAGCAGTCTCCAAGCGGGGGTACAAGAGACCCAGTACTTC.

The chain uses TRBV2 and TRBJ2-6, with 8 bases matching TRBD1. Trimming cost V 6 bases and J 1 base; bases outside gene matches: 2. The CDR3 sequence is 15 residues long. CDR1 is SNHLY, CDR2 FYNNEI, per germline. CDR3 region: CASRDRVSGANVLTF. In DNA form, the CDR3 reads TGTGCCAGCAGGGACAGGGTTTCTGGGGCCAACGTCCTGACTTTC.

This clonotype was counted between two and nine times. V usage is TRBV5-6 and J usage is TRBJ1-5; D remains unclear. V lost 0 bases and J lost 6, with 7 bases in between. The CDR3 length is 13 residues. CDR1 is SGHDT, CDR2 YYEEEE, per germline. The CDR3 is CASSLGVAQPQHF. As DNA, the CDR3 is TGTGCCAGCAGCTTGGGGGTAGCTCAGCCCCAGCATTTT.

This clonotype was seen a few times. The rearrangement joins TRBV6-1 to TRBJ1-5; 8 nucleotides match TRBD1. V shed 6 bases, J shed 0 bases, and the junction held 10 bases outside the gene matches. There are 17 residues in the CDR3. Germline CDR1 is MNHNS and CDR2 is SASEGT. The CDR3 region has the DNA TGTGCCAGCAGGGAACAGGGGGGGTTTAGTAGCAATCAGCCCCAGCATTTT. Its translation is CASREQGGFSSNQPQHF.

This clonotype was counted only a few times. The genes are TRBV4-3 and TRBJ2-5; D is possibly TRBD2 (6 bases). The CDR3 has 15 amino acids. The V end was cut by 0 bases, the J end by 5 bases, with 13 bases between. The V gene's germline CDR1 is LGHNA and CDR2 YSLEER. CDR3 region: CASSQDWASVETQYF. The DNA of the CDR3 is TGCGCCAGCAGCCAAGATTGGGCTAGCGTCGAGACCCAGTACTTC.